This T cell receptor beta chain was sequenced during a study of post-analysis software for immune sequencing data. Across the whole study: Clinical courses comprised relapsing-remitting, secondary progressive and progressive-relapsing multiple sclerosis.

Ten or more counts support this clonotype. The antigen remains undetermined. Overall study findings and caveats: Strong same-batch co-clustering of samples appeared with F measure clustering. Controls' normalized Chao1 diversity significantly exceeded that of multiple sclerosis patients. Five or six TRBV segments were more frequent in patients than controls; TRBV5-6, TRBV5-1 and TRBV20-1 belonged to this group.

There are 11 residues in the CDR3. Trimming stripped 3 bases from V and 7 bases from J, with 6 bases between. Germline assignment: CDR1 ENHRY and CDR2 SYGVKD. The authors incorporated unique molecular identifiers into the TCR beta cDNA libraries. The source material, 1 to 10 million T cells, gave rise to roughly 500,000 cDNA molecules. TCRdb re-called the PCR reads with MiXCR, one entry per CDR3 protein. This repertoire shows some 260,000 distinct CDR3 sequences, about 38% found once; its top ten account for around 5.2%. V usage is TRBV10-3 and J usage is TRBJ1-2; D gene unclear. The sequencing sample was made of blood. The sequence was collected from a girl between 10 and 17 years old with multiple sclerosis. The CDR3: CAISDAFGYTF. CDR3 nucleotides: TGTGCCATCAGTGATGCATTTGGCTACACCTTC.